This T cell receptor beta chain was captured in a study of cytomegalovirus exposure and HLA in healthy donors. The overall study: About 85 million unique TCRs from HLA-typed donors were held in an early release of data. Points from the study as a whole: A highly shared variant cluster was judged a likely technical artifact. It was confirmed in vitro that three of the CMV-associated chains were specific for CMV antigens. It was approximately 160 TCR beta chains that were listed as cytomegalovirus-associated.

This CDR3 contains 15 residues. Trimming shortened V by 0 bases and J by 2 bases, and 11 bases separated the two germline ends. The germline V gene encodes CDR1 SNHLY and CDR2 FYNNEI. On this clone: What it recognizes is unknown.

It was with 60 Vbeta and 13 Jbeta primers that the PCR ran. Produced via immunoSEQ multiplex PCR; TCRdb's table is partial and in-frame only. The sample yields some 120,000 clones, around three quarters seen once. The receptor's source is a woman in her thirties or forties in good health and CMV-seronegative. V usage is TRBV2 and J usage is TRBJ2-7, with a weak D call TRBD2 (5 bases). Sequenced: PBMCs. The chain's CDR3 is CASSEAPSGTYEQYF. The CDR3 bases are TGTGCCAGCAGTGAAGCCCCCTCGGGAACCTACGAGCAGTACTTC.